This entry lists 23 T cell receptor beta chains sequenced from one sample in a study of cytomegalovirus exposure and HLA in healthy donors. The PCR was carried out with 60 Vbeta primers and 13 Jbeta primers. TCRdb keeps only in-frame clones here, not all; method: immunoSEQ multiplex PCR. The sample includes around 130,000 clones, 75% to 85% of them seen just once. What was sequenced was PBMCs. The receptors originated from a man aged 35 to 55 in good health and CMV-seronegative.

In this sample, this clone turned up once. V is TRBV7-2 and J is TRBJ2-5; 9 bases are shared with TRBD2. This CDR3 contains 17 residues. V gave up 1 base and J gave up 4 bases; unmatched junction bases: 10. Germline V lookup: CDR1 SGHTA, CDR2 FQGNSA. CDR3: CASSLVGGGAIGETQYF. The DNA of the CDR3 is TGTGCCAGCAGCTTAGTCGGCGGGGGGGCCATAGGAGAGACCCAGTACTTC.

This chain connects TRBV7-2 to TRBJ2-5; the match to TRBD2 covers 8 bases. In germline, CDR1 is SGHTA, CDR2 FQGNSA. Trimming took 4 bases from V and 4 from J; bases not matched to a gene: 8. This CDR3 region has 15 residues. The DNA for the CDR3 is TGTGCCAGCAGCTGGGGACTAGTGGGGATAGAGACCCAGTACTTC. Its protein is CASSWGLVGIETQYF.

V and J are TRBV2 and TRBJ1-2, with D uncertain. The germline V gene has CDR1 SNHLY and CDR2 FYNNEI. There are 13 residues in the CDR3. Between the trimmed V and J ends, which lost 4 bases and 3 bases, there was a span of 9 bases. The CDR3 protein is CASSGPQYYGYTF. The CDR3 region has the DNA TGTGCCAGCAGTGGGCCCCAGTACTATGGCTACACCTTC.

The chain has TRBV18 and TRBJ2-7; no clear D. Germline CDR1 and CDR2: KGHSH and LQKENI. The CDR3 totals 16 residues. Trimming removed 1 base at V and 1 base at J, with 14 bases between. CDR3 in DNA: TGTGCCAGCTCACCACAGCATGGAGAGTTGTCCTACGAGCAGTACTTC. Protein: CASSPQHGELSYEQYF.

The chain uses TRBV7-8 and TRBJ2-1; 8 bases are shared with TRBD2. The CDR3 is made up of 15 amino acids. J gave up 4 bases and V 3 bases, and 5 bases lay outside the gene matches. Germline V gives CDR1 SGHVS, CDR2 FQNEAQ. CDR3 DNA: TGTGCCAGCAGCTTCGAGCGGGGGCCTTACAATGAGCAGTTCTTC. Protein sequence: CASSFERGPYNEQFF.

J is TRBJ2-6 and V is TRBV5-6; D is perhaps TRBD2 (5 bases). Germline V gene sequence: CDR1 SGHDT, CDR2 YYEEEE. Trimming stripped 1 base from V and 1 base from J, with 6 bases between. CDR3 length equals 15 residues. This CDR3 is CASSLSGSGANVLTF. The CDR3, as DNA: TGTGCCAGCAGCTTGAGCGGATCTGGGGCCAACGTCCTGACTTTC.

The gene calls are TRBV30 and TRBJ2-1, with TRBD2 identical over 12 bases. The CDR3 length is 16 residues. CDR1 and CDR2 (germline): GTSNPN, SVGIG (reference sequence). After removal of 2 bases from V and 8 bases from J, the junction contained 10 bases not matched to a gene. The CDR3 region has the DNA TGTGCCTGGAGTCTCAGACTAGCGGGGGTACGCGATGAGCAGTTCTTC. This codes for CAWSLRLAGVRDEQFF.

The rearrangement joins TRBV19 to TRBJ2-7, with TRBD2 identical over 12 bases. The CDR3 sequence is 16 residues long. V lost 3 bases to trimming and J lost 2 bases; unmatched junction nucleotides: 5. Germline V gene data show CDR1 as LNHDA and CDR2 as SQIVND (reference sequence). The CDR3 spells CASSMGTSGLTYEQYF. The CDR3 bases are TGTGCCAGTAGTATGGGGACTAGCGGGCTTACCTACGAGCAGTACTTC.

CDR3 region: CASKVAGVNQPQHF. The CDR3 DNA follows: TGTGCCAGCAAAGTCGCAGGGGTCAATCAGCCCCAGCATTTT. The V and J genes are TRBV28 and TRBJ1-5; possibly TRBD1 for D (6 bases). Germline values: CDR1 MDHEN, CDR2 SYDVKM. V lost 7 bases, J lost 3 bases, and 13 bases lay in between. This CDR3 region has 14 residues.

There are a few counts of this clone. The rearrangement links TRBV5-4 to TRBJ2-3; 12 bases align to TRBD2. Trimming at V came to 4 bases and at J to 3 bases, leaving 6 bases not matched to a gene. The CDR3 has 16 residues. Germline V gene lookup returns CDR1 SGHNT and CDR2 YYREEE (reference sequence). Here the CDR3 reads CASSPVGTSGTDTQYF. The CDR3 coding sequence is TGTGCCAGCAGCCCTGTCGGGACTAGCGGGACAGATACGCAGTATTTT.

The chain recombines TRBV28 with TRBJ1-5, with no clear D. The germline V gene has CDR1 MDHEN and CDR2 SYDVKM. The CDR3 contains 15 residues. V shed 6 bases and J shed 2 bases, with 14 bases lying between them. CDR3 region: CASRFGGLGNQPQHF. Here the CDR3 DNA reads TGTGCCAGCAGGTTTGGAGGGTTGGGCAATCAGCCCCAGCATTTT.

The V and J genes are TRBV28 and TRBJ2-1, with TRBD2 identical over 10 bases. Germline loops: CDR1 MDHEN, CDR2 SYDVKM. V shed 9 bases and J 6 bases; nucleotides not matched to a gene: 20. The CDR3 covers 18 residues. This CDR3 is CASSLIAGGLLKPNEQFF. CDR3 coding DNA: TGTGCCAGTTCTCTGATAGCGGGAGGCCTCTTAAAACCCAATGAGCAGTTCTTC. Together with reference TRBV28 and TRBJ2-1, the CDR3 gives the full variable domain: DVKVTQSSRYLVKRTGEKVFLECVQDMDHENMFWYRQDPGLGLRLIYFSYDVKMKEKGDIPEGYSVSREKKERFSLILESASTNQTSMYLCASSLIAGGLLKPNEQFFGPGTRLTVL.

This clone was observed a single time. V usage is TRBV7-9 and J usage is TRBJ2-5; 7 bases are a match to TRBD1. The V segment lost 2 bases and the J segment 11 bases; nucleotides outside the gene matches: 8. Germline CDR1 reads SEHNR; CDR2 reads FQNEAQ (reference sequence). The CDR3 loop spans 13 amino acids. DNA for the CDR3: TGTGCCAGCAGCTTAATGACAGGGCGAGAGCAGTACTTC. The encoded protein is CASSLMTGREQYF.

Comments on this clone: Distinct nucleotide sequences in the sample also encode this CDR3. The chain links TRBV2 to TRBJ1-5, with 9 bases fitting TRBD1. The ends lost 4 bases at V and 2 bases at J; junction bases unmatched: 0. The germline CDR1 and CDR2 sequences are SNHLY and FYNNEI. The CDR3 spans 14 residues. The CDR3 region is CASSGTGGNQPQHF. CDR3 sequence (DNA): TGTGCCAGCAGTGGGACAGGGGGCAATCAGCCCCAGCATTTT.

The chain combines TRBV28 with TRBJ2-2, with D perhaps matching TRBD1 (5 bases). V was trimmed by 2 bases and J by 5 bases, leaving 12 bases between them. Germline V gene data show CDR1 as MDHEN and CDR2 as SYDVKM. The CDR3 has 15 amino acids. The CDR3 DNA is TGTGCCAGCAGTTTACAACCAGGGCGAACCGGGGAGCTGTTTTTT. Its translation is CASSLQPGRTGELFF.

Concerning this clone itself: This CDR3 is also generated by other DNA sequences in the sample. CDR3 coding DNA: TGTGCCAGCAGCCTCCGGTACGAGCAGTACTTC. Amino acid sequence: CASSLRYEQYF. The genes are TRBV7-2 and TRBJ2-7; D gene ambiguous. The CDR3 runs 11 residues. CDR1 is SGHTA, CDR2 FQGNSA, per germline. Between the trimmed V and J ends, which lost 5 bases and 4 bases, there was a span of 6 bases. Combining the CDR3 with reference TRBV7-2 and TRBJ2-7 gives the whole variable domain GAGVSQSPSNKVTEKGKDVELRCDPISGHTALYWYRQSLGQGLEFLIYFQGNSAPDKSGLPSDRFSAERTGGSVSTLTIQRTQQEDSAVYLCASSLRYEQYFGPGTRLTVT.

J is TRBJ1-1 and V is TRBV18, with D perhaps matching TRBD1 (5 bases). CDR1 is KGHSH and CDR2 is LQKENI in the germline V gene. This CDR3 has 15 residues. Trimming pared 3 bases from V and 1 base from J, leaving 12 bases between. The CDR3: CASSPQGSRNTEAFF. The CDR3 nucleotides read TGTGCCAGCTCACCCCAGGGTTCCAGGAACACTGAAGCTTTCTTT.

The chain joins TRBV29-1 to TRBJ2-3, with 14 bases lining up with TRBD2. V shed 7 bases and J 5 bases; nucleotides not matched to a gene: 11. The CDR3 spans 16 residues. The germline V gene has CDR1 SQVTM and CDR2 ANQGSEA. The CDR3 region has the DNA TGCAGCGCCGGGAGGTTTGGGACTAGCGGGAGAGATACGCAGTATTTT. Residues: CSAGRFGTSGRDTQYF.

This clone was found a few times. Different DNA sequences within this sample yield the same CDR3. This chain uses TRBV9 with TRBJ1-3, with D unclear. The CDR3 has 15 amino acids. The V end lost 0 bases, the J end lost 0 bases, and 7 bases lay between the germline ends. Germline V gene data show CDR1 as SGDLS and CDR2 as YYNGEE. The CDR3 sequence: CASSVGEGSGNTIYF. The CDR3, as DNA: TGTGCCAGCAGCGTAGGCGAGGGCTCTGGAAACACCATATATTTT.

The chain is built from TRBV11-2 and TRBJ2-5, with D tentatively TRBD1 (5 bases). V lost 3 bases and J 1 base, leaving 9 bases between the germline ends. This CDR3 has 14 residues. Germline loops: CDR1 SGHAT, CDR2 FQNNGV. CDR3 in DNA: TGTGCCAGCAGCTTTCGACAGCCCCAAGAGACCCAGTACTTC. It specifies CASSFRQPQETQYF. Supplemented by reference TRBV11-2 and TRBJ2-5, the full variable domain reads EAGVAQSPRYKIIEKRQSVAFWCNPISGHATLYWYQQILGQGPKLLIQFQNNGVVDDSQLPKDRFSAERLKGVDSTLKIQPAKLEDSAVYLCASSFRQPQETQYFGPGTRLLVL.

Points on this clone: The same CDR3 also results from other DNA sequences found in this sample. The chain couples TRBV27 to TRBJ2-2; perhaps TRBD1 as D (6 bases). Per germline, CDR1 MNHEY and CDR2 SMNVEV (reference sequence). This CDR3 region has 13 residues. V shed 6 bases and J shed 6 bases, with 11 bases lying between them. In DNA form, the CDR3 reads TGTGCCAGCAGGATACAGGGACCCGGGGAGCTGTTTTTT. This gives the protein CASRIQGPGELFF.

The chain couples TRBV5-4 to TRBJ2-7; unclear D gene. The V gene's germline CDR1 is SGHNT and CDR2 YYREEE (reference sequence). CDR3 length: 13 amino acids. Deletions cut 0 bases from V and 3 bases from J, with 7 bases between. In DNA form, the CDR3 reads TGTGCCAGCAGCTTGGTGCAGAACTACGAGCAGTACTTC. Translation: CASSLVQNYEQYF.

V and J are TRBV18 and TRBJ1-4; D unresolved. Trimming removed 0 bases from V and 4 bases from J, with 12 bases in between. Germline V gives CDR1 KGHSH, CDR2 LQKENI. There are 16 residues in the CDR3. DNA of the CDR3: TGTGCCAGCTCACCACCGGATGGAGACCGTAATGAAAAACTGTTTTTT. It codes for CASSPPDGDRNEKLFF.